Detailed here is one T cell receptor beta chain. Study processing details: Reference gene primer amplification gave nucleated cell count estimates. Sequenced by immunoSEQ multiplex PCR; TCRdb stores in-frame clones only, minus some. The V and J calls and clone size are taken from that table; D and trimming were inferred from the DNA. Of 410,000 or so clones listed, around 91% are singletons. One Seattle source followed patients from active infection through their disease course. These data originate in a study of blood T cell repertoires in COVID-19. Study as a whole: PBMCs, B-cell-depleted T cells, or T cells were the source of the cDNA or gDNA that made up the material.

Germline CDR1 is SGDLS and CDR2 is YYNGEE. This CDR3 contains 15 residues. The V gene lost 4 bases and the J gene lost 1 base, with 15 bases spanning the gap. The sequence derives from a woman in her thirties or forties with COVID-19, enrolled during active disease. V is TRBV9 and J is TRBJ2-7, with D possibly matching TRBD1 (6 bases). The source material was peripheral blood. The CDR3 sequence is CASSRQMTGSYEQYF. In DNA, the CDR3 is TGTGCCAGCAGCCGACAAATGACAGGTTCCTACGAGCAGTACTTC.